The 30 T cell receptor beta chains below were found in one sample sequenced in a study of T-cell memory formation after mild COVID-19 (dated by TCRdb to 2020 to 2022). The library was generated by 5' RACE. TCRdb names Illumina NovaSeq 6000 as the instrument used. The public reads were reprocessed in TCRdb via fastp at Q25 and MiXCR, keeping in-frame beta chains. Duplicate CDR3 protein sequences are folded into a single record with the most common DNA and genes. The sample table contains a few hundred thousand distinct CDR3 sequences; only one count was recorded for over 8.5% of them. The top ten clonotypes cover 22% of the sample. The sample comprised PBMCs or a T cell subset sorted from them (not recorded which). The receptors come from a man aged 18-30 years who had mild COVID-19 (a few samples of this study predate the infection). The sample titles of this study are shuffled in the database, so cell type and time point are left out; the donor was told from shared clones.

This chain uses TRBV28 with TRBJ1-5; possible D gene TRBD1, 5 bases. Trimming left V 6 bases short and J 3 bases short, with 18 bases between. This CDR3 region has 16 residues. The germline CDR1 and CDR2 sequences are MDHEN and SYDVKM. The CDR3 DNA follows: TGTGCCAGCAGCCCCGCCGGGGGGATCCACAATCAGCCCCAGCATTTT. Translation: CASSPAGGIHNQPQHF.

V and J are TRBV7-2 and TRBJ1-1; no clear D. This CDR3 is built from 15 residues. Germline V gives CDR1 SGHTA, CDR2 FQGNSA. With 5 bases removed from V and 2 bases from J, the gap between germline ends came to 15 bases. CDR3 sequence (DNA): TGTGCCAGCAGCATCCTGCCGGGATCCAACACTGAAGCTTTCTTT. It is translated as CASSILPGSNTEAFF.

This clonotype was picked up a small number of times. CDR3 region: CASRVQTDTQYF. Here the CDR3 DNA reads TGTGCCAGCAGGGTCCAAACAGATACGCAGTATTTT. The V and J genes are TRBV7-2 and TRBJ2-3; D gene unclear. With 6 bases removed from V and 3 bases from J, the gap between germline ends came to 7 bases. The CDR3 has 12 amino acids. Germline V gene data show CDR1 as SGHTA and CDR2 as FQGNSA.

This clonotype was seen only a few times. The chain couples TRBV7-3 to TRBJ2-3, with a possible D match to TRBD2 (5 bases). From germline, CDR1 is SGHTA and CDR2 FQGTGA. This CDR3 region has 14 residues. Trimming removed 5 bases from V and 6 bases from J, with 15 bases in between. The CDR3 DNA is TGTGCCAGCAGCCCGCTAGCAGTTGGGGATACGCAGTATTTT. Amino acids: CASSPLAVGDTQYF.

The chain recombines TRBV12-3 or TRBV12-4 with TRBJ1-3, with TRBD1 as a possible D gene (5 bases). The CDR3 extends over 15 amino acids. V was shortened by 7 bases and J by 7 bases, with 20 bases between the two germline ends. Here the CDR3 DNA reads TGTGCCAGCACCACCGGCGGGATCTGGGGGAACACCATATATTTT. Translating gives CASTTGGIWGNTIYF.

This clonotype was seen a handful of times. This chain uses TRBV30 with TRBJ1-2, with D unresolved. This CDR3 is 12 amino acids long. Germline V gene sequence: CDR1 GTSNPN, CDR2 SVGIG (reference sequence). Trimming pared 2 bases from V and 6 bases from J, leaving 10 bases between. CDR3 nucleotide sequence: TGTGCCTGGAGTAGGCAGGTGGATGGCTACACCTTC. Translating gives CAWSRQVDGYTF.

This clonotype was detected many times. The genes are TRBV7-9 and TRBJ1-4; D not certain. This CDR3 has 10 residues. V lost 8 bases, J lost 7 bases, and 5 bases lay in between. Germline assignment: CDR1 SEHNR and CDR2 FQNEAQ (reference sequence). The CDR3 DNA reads TGTGCCAGCGAGGGTGAAAAACTGTTTTTT. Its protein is CASEGEKLFF.

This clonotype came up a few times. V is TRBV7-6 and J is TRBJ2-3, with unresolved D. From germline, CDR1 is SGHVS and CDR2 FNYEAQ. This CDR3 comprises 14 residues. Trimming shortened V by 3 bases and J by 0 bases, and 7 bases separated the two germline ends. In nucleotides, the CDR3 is TGTGCCAGCAGCTTCGCTACCAGCACAGATACGCAGTATTTT. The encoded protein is CASSFATSTDTQYF.

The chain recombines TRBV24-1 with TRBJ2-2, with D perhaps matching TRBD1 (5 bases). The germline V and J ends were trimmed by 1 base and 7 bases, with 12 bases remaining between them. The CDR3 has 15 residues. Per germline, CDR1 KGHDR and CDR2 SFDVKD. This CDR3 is CATSDLGRASGELFF. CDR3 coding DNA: TGTGCCACCAGTGATTTAGGCAGGGCAAGCGGGGAGCTGTTTTTT.

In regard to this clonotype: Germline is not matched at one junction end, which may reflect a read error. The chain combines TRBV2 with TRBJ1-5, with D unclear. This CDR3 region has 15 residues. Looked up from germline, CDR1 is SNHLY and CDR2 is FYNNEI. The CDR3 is CDSSEARPNNQPQHF. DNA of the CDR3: TGTGACAGCAGCGAAGCAAGGCCAAACAATCAGCCCCAGCATTTT.

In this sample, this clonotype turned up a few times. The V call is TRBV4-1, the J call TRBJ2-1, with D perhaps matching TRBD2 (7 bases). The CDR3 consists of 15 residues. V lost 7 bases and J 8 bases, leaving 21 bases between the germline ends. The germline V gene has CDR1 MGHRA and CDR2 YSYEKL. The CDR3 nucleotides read TGCGCCAGCACCAGGTGGGTTCCGGGGGGCCATGAGCAGTTCTTC. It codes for CASTRWVPGGHEQFF.

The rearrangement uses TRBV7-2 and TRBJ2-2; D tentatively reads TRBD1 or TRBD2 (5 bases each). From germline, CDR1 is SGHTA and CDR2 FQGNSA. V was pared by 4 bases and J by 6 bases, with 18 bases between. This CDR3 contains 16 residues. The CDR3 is CASSYSGTKVAGELFF. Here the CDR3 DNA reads TGTGCCAGCAGCTACTCCGGGACCAAGGTCGCCGGGGAGCTGTTTTTT.

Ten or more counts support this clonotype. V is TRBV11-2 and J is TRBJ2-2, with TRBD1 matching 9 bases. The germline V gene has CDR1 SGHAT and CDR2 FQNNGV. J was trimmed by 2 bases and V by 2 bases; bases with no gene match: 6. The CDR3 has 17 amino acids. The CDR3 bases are TGTGCCAGCAGCTTAACAGGGGGCCGCGATAACACCGGGGAGCTGTTTTTT. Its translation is CASSLTGGRDNTGELFF.

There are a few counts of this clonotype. Here the CDR3 reads CASSLTQPGTGLWTEAFF. CDR3 DNA: TGTGCCAGCAGTCTAACGCAACCCGGGACAGGGCTGTGGACTGAAGCTTTCTTT. This chain joins TRBV27 and TRBJ1-1; 9 nucleotides line up with TRBD1. Germline-derived CDR1 and CDR2 are MNHEY and SMNVEV (reference sequence). CDR3 length: 18 amino acids. V lost 5 bases, J lost 5 bases, and 18 bases stayed unmatched.

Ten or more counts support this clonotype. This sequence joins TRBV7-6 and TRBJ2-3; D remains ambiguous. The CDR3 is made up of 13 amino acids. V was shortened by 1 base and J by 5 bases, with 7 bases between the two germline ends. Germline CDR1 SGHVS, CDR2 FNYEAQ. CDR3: CASSLGRLDTQYF. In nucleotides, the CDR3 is TGTGCCAGCAGCTTAGGCCGTCTAGATACGCAGTATTTT.

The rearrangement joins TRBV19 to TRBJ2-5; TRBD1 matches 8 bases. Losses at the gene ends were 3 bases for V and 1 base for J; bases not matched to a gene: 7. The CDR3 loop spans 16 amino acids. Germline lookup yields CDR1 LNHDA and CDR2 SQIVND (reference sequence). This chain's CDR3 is CASSMWTGIVQETQYF. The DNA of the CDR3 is TGTGCCAGTAGTATGTGGACAGGGATCGTCCAAGAGACCCAGTACTTC.

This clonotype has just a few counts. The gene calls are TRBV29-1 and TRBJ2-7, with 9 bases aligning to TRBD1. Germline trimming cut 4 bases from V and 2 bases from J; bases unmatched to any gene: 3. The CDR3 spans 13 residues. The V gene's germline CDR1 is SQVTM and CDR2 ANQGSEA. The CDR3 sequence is CSVGRQGAYEQYF. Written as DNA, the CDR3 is TGCAGCGTTGGGAGACAGGGGGCCTACGAGCAGTACTTC.

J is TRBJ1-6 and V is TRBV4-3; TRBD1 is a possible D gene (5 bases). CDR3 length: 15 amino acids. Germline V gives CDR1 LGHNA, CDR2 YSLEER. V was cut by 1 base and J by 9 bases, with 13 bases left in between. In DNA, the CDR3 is TGCGCCAGCAGCCAAGCGGCCAGGGATAGTTCACCCCTCCACTTT. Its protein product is CASSQAARDSSPLHF.

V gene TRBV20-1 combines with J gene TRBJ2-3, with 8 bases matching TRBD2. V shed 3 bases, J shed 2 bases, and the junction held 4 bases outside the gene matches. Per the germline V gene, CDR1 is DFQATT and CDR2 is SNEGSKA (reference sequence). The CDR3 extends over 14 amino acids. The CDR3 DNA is TGCAGTGCTAGTCCGGGGGGGCACACAGATACGCAGTATTTT. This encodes CSASPGGHTDTQYF.

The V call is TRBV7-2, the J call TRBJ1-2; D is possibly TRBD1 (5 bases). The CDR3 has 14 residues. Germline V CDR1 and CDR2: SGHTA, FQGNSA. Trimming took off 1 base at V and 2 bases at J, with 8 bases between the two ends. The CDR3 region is CASSLGGVNYGYTF. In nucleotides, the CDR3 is TGTGCCAGCAGCTTAGGGGGCGTAAACTATGGCTACACCTTC.

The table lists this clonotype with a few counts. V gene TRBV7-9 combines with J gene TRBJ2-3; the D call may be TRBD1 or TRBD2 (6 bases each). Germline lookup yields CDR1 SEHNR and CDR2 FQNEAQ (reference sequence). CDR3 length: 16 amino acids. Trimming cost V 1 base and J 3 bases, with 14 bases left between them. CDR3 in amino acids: CASSLEGGPPTDTQYF. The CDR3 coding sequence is TGTGCCAGCAGCTTAGAGGGGGGCCCCCCGACAGATACGCAGTATTTT.

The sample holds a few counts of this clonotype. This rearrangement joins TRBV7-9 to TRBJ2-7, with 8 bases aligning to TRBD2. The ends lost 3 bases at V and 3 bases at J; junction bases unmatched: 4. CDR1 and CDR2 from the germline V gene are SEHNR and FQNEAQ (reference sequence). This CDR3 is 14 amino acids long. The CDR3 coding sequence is TGTGCCAGCAGCTTGGCGGGACTAGTCTACGAGCAGTACTTC. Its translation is CASSLAGLVYEQYF.

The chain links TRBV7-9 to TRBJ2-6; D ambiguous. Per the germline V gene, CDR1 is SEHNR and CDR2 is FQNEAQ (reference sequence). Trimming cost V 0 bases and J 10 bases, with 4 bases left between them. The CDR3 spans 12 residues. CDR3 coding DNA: TGTGCCAGCAGCTTAGCCAGGAACGTCCTGACTTTC. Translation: CASSLARNVLTF.

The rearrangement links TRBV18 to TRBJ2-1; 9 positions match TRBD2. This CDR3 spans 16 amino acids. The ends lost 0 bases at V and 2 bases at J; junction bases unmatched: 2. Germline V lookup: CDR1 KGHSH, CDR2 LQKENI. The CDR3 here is CASSPPGLATYNEQFF. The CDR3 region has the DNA TGTGCCAGCTCACCACCGGGACTAGCTACCTACAATGAGCAGTTCTTC. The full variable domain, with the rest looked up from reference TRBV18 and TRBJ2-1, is NAGVMQNPRHLVRRRGQEARLRCSPMKGHSHVYWYRQLPEEGLKFMVYLQKENIIDESGMPKERFSAEFPKEGPSILRIQQVVRGDSAAYFCASSPPGLATYNEQFFGPGTRLTVL.

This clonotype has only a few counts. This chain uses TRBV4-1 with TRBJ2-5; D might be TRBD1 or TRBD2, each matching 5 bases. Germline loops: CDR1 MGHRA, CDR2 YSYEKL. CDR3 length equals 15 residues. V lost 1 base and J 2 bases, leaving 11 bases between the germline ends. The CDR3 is CASSQGVGVQETQYF. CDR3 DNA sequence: TGCGCCAGCAGCCAAGGTGTGGGGGTACAAGAGACCCAGTACTTC.

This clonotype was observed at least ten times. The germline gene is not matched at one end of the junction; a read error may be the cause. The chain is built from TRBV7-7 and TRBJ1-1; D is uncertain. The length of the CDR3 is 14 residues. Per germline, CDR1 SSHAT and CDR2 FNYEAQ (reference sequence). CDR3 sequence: CASSSAPQNTEAFF. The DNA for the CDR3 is TGTGCTAGCAGCTCCGCTCCCCAGAACACTGAAGCTTTCTTT.

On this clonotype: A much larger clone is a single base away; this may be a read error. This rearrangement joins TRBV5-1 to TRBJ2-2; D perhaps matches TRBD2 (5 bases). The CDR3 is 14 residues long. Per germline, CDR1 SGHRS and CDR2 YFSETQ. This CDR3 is CASSLTANTGELLF. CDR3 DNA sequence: TGCGCCAGCAGCTTGACAGCGAACACCGGGGAGCTGTTGTTT.

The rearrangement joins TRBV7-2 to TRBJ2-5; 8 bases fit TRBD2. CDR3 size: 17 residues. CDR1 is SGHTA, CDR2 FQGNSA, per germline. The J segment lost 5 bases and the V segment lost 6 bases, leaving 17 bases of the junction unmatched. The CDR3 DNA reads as TGTGCCAGCAGTCCCGGCGCGATCGGGGGGGCCGGCGAGACCCAGTACTTC. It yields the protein CASSPGAIGGAGETQYF.

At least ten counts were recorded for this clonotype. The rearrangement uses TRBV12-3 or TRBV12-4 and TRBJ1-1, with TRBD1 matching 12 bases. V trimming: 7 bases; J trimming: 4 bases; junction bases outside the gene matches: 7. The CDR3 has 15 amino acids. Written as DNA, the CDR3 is TGTGCCAGCAATAATCCGGGACAGGGGGCCACTGAAGCTTTCTTT. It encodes CASNNPGQGATEAFF.

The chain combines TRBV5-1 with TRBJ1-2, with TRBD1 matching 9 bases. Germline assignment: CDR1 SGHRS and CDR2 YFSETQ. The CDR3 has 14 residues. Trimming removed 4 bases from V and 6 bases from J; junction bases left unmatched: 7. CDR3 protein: CASSLGTGMDGYTF. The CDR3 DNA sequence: TGCGCCAGCAGCCTAGGGACAGGGATGGATGGCTACACCTTC.